Sequencing of this TCR beta chain was carried out in a study of T cell responses to AZD1222 COVID-19 vaccine. Measured with immunoSEQ multiplex PCR; TCRdb has only the in-frame clones, and not every one. This sample has some 160,000 clones, with 85% to 95% found just once. Sequences were derived from peripheral blood, sampled on day 0 of AZD1222 vaccination. The TCR sequence derives from an adult in good health.

In nucleotides, the CDR3 is TGTGCCAGCAGCTCCCAAGGGGAACACTACGAGCAGTACTTC. This sequence encodes CASSSQGEHYEQYF. This chain joins TRBV11-2 and TRBJ2-7; a possible D gene is TRBD1 (5 bases). This CDR3 region has 14 residues. Germline-derived CDR1 and CDR2 are SGHAT and FQNNGV. V lost 4 bases and J 3 bases, leaving 13 bases between the germline ends.